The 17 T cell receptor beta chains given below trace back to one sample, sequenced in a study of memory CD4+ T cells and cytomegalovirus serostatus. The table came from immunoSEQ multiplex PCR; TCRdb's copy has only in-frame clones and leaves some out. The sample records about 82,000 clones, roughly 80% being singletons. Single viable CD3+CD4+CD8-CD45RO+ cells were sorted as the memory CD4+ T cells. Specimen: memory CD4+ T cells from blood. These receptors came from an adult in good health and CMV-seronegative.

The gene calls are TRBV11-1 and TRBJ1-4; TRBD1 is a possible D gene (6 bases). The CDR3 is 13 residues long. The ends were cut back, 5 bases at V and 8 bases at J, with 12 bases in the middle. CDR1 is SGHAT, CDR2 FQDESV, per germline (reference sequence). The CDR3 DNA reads TGTGCCAGCAGCCCAGGGACACGGGAAAAACTGTTTTTT. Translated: CASSPGTREKLFF.

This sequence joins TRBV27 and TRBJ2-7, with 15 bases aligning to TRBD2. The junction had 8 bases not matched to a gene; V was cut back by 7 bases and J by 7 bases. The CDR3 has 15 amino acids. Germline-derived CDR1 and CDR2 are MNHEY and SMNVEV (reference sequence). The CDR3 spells CASTRTSGGGGEQYF. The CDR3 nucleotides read TGTGCCAGCACGCGGACTAGCGGGGGGGGAGGTGAGCAGTACTTC.

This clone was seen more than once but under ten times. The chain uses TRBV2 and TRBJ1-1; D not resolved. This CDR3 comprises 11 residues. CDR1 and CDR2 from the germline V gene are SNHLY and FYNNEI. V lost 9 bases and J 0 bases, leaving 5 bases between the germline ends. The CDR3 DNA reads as TGTGCCAGTTGGATGAACACTGAAGCTTTCTTT. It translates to CASWMNTEAFF.

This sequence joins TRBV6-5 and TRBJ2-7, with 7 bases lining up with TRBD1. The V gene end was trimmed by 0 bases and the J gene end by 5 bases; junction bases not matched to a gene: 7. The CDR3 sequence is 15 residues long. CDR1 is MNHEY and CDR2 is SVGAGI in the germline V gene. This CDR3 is CASSYSIGQAHEQYF. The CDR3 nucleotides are TGTGCCAGCAGTTACTCGATTGGACAGGCCCACGAGCAGTACTTC.

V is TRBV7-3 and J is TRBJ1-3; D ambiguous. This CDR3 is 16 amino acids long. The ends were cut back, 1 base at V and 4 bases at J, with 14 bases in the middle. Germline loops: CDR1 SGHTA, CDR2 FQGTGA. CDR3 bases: TGTGCCAGCAGCTTAAGGGGATTCGACGGAGGAAACACCATATATTTT. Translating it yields CASSLRGFDGGNTIYF.

This chain's CDR3 is CASSSGYEAFF. The CDR3 DNA follows: TGTGCCAGCAGCTCTGGATATGAAGCTTTCTTT. J is TRBJ1-1 and V is TRBV7-3, with D unresolved. The CDR3 spans 11 residues. Deletions cut 4 bases from V and 7 bases from J, with 7 bases between. In germline, CDR1 is SGHTA, CDR2 FQGTGA. The variable domain in full, completed from reference TRBV7-3 and TRBJ1-1, reads GAGVSQTPSNKVTEKGKYVELRCDPISGHTALYWYRQSLGQGPEFLIYFQGTGAADDSGLPNDRFFAVRPEGSVSTLKIQRTERGDSAVYLCASSSGYEAFFGQGTRLTVV.

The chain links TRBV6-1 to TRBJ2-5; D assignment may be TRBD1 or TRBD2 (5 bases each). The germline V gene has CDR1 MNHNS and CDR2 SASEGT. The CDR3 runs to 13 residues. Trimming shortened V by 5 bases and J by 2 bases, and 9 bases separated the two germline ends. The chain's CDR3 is CASSRDGQETQYF. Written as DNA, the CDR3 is TGTGCCAGCAGTAGGGACGGACAAGAGACCCAGTACTTC.

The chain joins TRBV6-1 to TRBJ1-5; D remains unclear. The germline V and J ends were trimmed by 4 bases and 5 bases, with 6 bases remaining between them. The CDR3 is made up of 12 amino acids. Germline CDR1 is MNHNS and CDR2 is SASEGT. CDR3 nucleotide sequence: TGTGCCAGCAGTGCTCTGGATCAGCCCCAGCATTTT. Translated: CASSALDQPQHF.

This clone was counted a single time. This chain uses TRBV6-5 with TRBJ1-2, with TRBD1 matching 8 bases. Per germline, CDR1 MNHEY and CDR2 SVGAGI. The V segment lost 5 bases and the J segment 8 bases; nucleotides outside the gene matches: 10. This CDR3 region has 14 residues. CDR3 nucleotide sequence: TGTGCCAGCAGTCTTTCGGACAGGGTTGGGGGCTACACCTTC. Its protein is CASSLSDRVGGYTF.

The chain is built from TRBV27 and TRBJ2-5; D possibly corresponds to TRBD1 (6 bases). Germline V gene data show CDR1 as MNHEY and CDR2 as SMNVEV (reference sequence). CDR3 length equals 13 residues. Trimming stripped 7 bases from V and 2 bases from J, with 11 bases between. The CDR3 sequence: CASKGHLQETQYF. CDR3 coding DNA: TGTGCCAGCAAGGGACATCTTCAAGAGACCCAGTACTTC.

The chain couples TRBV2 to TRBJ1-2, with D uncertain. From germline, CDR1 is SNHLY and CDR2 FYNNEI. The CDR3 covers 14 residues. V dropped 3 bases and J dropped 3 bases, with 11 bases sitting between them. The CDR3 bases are TGTGCCAGCAGTGACCCAGTTCGGGACTATGGCTACACCTTC. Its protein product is CASSDPVRDYGYTF. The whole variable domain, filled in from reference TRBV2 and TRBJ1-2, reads EPEVTQTPSHQVTQMGQEVILRCVPISNHLYFYWYRQILGQKVEFLVSFYNNEISEKSEIFDDQFSVERPDGSNFTLKIRSTKLEDSAMYFCASSDPVRDYGYTFGSGTRLTVV.

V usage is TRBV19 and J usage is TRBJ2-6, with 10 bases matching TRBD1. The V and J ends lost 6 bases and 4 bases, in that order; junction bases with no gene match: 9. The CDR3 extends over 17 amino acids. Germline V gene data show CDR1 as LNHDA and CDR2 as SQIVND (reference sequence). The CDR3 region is CASRDRGADSGANVLTF. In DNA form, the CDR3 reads TGTGCCAGTAGGGACAGGGGGGCGGACTCCGGGGCCAACGTCCTGACTTTC.

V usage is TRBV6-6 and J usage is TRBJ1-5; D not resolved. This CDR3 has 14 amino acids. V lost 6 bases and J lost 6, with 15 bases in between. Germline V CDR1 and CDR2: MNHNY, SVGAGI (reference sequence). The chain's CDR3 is CASSSQGGSQPQHF. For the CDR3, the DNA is TGTGCCAGCAGCTCCCAAGGTGGGAGTCAGCCCCAGCATTTT.

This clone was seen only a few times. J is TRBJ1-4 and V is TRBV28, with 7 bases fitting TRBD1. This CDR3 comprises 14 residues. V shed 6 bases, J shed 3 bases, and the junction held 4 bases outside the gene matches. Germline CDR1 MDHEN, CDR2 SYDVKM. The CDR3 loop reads CASSYRGSNEKLFF. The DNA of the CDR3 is TGTGCCAGCAGCTACAGGGGTTCTAATGAAAAACTGTTTTTT.

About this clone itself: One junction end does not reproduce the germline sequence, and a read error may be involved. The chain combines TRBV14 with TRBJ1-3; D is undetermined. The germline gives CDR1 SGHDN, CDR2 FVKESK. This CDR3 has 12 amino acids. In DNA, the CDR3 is TGTGCCAGCAGCCAAGAGTTCGGTCAGGAACATTTT. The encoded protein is CASSQEFGQEHF. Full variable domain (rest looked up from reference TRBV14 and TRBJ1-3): EAGVTQFPSHSVIEKGQTVTLRCDPISGHDNLYWYRRVMGKEIKFLLHFVKESKQDESGMPNNRFLAERTGGTYSTLKVQPAELEDSGVYFCASSQEFGQEHFGEGSWLTVV.

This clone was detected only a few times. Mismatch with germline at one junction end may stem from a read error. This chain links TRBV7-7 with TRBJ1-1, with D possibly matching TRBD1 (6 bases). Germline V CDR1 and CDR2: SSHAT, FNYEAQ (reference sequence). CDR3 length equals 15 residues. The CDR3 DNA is TGTGCTAGCAGCCCGATGGACAGACTGAACACTGAAGCTTTCTTT. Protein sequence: CASSPMDRLNTEAFF.

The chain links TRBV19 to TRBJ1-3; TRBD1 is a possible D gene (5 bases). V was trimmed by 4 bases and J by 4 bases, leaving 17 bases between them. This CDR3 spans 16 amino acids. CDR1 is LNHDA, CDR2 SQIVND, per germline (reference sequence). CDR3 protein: CASSTSHGTLGNTIYF. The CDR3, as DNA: TGTGCCAGTAGTACCTCCCACGGGACCCTCGGAAACACCATATATTTT.